This T cell receptor (beta chain) emerged from a study of shared clonotypes between healthy human individuals. Study observations and caveats: The rarefaction results pointed to incomplete sorted-subset sequencing despite large depth. Four donors showed sharing of 4.5% to 5% of naive CD4 clonotypes.

Clones were read by immunoSEQ multiplex PCR, and TCRdb kept only the in-frame ones, dropping some. The sample holds around 2,100,000 clones, approximately 95% seen once. The CDR3 covers 15 residues. V was shortened by 0 bases and J by 4 bases, with 13 bases between the two germline ends. The germline gives CDR1 SQVTM, CDR2 ANQGSEA. This clone was seen a single time. Antigen specificity is unknown. In the naive CD8 group, cells lacked CD45RO and were positively selected for CCR7, so terminally differentiated effector memory CD45RA+ cells were left out. The sequence was obtained from a man aged 18 to 30 in good health. Sample: naive CD8+ T cells sorted from blood. This chain links TRBV29-1 with TRBJ2-1, with TRBD2 as a possible D gene (5 bases). The CDR3 DNA reads as TGCAGCGTTGAAGACGAGCGGCTGCCTTACAATGAGCAGTTCTTC. Translating it yields CSVEDERLPYNEQFF.